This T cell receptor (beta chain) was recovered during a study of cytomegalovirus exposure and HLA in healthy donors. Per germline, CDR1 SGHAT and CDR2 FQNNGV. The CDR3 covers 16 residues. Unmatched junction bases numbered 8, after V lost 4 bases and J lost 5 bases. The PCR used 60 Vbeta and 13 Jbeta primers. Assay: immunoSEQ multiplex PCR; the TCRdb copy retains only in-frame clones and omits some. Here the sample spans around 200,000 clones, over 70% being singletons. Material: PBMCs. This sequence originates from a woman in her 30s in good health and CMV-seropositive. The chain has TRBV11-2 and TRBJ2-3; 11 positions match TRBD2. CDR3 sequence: CASSSSSGREGDTQYF. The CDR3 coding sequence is TGTGCCAGCAGCTCCAGTAGCGGGAGGGAAGGAGATACGCAGTATTTT.